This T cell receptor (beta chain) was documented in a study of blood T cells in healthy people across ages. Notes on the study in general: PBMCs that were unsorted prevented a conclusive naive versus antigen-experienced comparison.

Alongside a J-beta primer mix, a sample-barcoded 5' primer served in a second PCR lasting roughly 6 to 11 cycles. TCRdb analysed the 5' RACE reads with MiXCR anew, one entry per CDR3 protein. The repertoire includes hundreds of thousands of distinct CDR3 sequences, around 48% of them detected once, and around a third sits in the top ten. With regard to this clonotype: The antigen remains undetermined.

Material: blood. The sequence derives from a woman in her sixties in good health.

The CDR3 DNA sequence: TGTGCCAGCAGCTTAATGCCCCAAGGAAGCACAGATACGCAGTATTTT. This encodes CASSLMPQGSTDTQYF. The J gene is TRBJ2-3, the V gene TRBV7-3, with D unclear. The CDR3 length is 16 residues. Trimming took 1 base from V and 0 from J, leaving 11 bases between them. Per germline, CDR1 SGHTA and CDR2 FQGTGA.